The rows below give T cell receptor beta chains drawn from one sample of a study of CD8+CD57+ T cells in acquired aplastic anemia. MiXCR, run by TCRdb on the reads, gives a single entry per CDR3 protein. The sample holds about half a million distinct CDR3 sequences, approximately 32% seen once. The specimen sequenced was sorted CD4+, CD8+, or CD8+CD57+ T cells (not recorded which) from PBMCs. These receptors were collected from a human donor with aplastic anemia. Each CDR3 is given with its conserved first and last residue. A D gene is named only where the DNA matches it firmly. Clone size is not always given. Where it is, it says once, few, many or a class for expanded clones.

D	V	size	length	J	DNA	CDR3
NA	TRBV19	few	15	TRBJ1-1	TGTGCCAGTACCAACCCCCATGGGGTTGACACTGAAGCTTTCTTT	CASTNPHGVDTEAFF
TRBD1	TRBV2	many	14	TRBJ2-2	TGTGCCAGCACGGGACAGGGTAGGGCCGGGGAGCTGTTTTTT	CASTGQGRAGELFF
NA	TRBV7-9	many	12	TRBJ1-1	TGTGCCAGCAGCTCCGGACTGGGTGAAGCTTTCTTT	CASSSGLGEAFF
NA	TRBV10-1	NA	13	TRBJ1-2	TGCGCCAGCGCCGCCACGGGGACCGGTGGCTACACCTTC	CASAATGTGGYTF
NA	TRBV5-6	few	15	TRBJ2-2	TGTGCCAGCAGCTTGATCGACAGGAACACCGGGGAGCTGTTTTTT	CASSLIDRNTGELFF
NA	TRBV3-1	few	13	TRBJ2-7	TGTGCCAGCAGCCAAGACAGACGCTACGAGCAGTACTTC	CASSQDRRYEQYF
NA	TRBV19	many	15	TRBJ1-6	TGTGCCAGTAGTTTTGGGACTTTGGATAATTCACCCCTCCACTTT	CASSFGTLDNSPLHF
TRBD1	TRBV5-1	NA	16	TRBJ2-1	TGCGCCAGCAGCTCTGACAGGGGAATCCTCGACAATGAGCAGTTCTTC	CASSSDRGILDNEQFF
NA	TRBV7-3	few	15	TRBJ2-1	TGTGCCAGCAGTAGGTGGGCGGGTAGTTACAATGAGCAGTTCTTC	CASSRWAGSYNEQFF
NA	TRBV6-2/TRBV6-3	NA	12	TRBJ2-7	TGTGCCAGCAGTTGGGGGATTTACGAGCAGTGCTTC	CASSWGIYEQCF
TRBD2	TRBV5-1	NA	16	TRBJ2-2	TGCGCCAGCAGCTTGGATGGCGGGAGGGCCGGCGGGGAGCTGTTTTTT	CASSLDGGRAGGELFF
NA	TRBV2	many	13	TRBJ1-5	TGTGCCAGCAGTAACGAGGGCAATCAGCCCCAGCATTTT	CASSNEGNQPQHF
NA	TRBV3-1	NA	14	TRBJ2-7	TGTGCCAGCAGCCAACAAGGGGCTTCCTACGAGCAGTACTTC	CASSQQGASYEQYF
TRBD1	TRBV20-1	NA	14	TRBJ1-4	TGCAGTGCTCGGCGACAGGGGTGGAATGAAAAACTGTTTTTT	CSARRQGWNEKLFF
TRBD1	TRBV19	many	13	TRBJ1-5	TGTGCCAGTGAACAGGGGAGCAATCAGCCCCAGCATTTT	CASEQGSNQPQHF
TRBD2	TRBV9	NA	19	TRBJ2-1	TGTGCCAGCAGCGTAGTTGGTCTAGCGGGAGCCGAGGTAATGGATGAGCAGTTCTTC	CASSVVGLAGAEVMDEQFF
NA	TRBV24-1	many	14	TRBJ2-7	TGTGCCACCAGTGATTCGAAGGGCCTTGGCGAGCAGTACTTC	CATSDSKGLGEQYF
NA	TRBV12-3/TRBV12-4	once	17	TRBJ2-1	TGTGCCAGCAGTTTAATACTAGGGCAATCCTCCTACAATGAGCAGTTCTTC	CASSLILGQSSYNEQFF
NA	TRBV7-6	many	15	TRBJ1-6	TGTGCCAGCAGCTTAGCGCCGCAGGTAGTTTCACCCCTCCACTTT	CASSLAPQVVSPLHF
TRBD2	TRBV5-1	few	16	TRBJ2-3	TGCGCCAGCAGCTGGGGGACTAGCGGTCACACAGATACGCAGTATTTT	CASSWGTSGHTDTQYF
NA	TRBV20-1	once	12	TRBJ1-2	TGCAGTGCTCCGGACAAGACCCTTGGCTACACCTTC	CSAPDKTLGYTF
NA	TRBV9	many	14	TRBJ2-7	TGTGCCAGCAGCGTAGAAGGCGGATCCTACGAGCAGTACTTC	CASSVEGGSYEQYF
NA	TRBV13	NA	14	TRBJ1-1	TGTGCCAGCAGCCCATGGTCGCTAAACACTGAAGCTTTCTTT	CASSPWSLNTEAFF
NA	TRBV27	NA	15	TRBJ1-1	TGTGCCAGCAGTCCAGAAGGGACGGCTAACACTGAAGCTTTCTTT	CASSPEGTANTEAFF
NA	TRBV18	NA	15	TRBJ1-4	TGTGCCAGCTCACCACCGTCCCTTAGTCATGAAAAACTGTTTTTT	CASSPPSLSHEKLFF
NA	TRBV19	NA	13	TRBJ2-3	TGTGCCAGTCGTATTTCAGGCACAGATACGCAGTATTTT	CASRISGTDTQYF
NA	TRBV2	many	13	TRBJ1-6	TGTGCCAGCAGGTACAGGTCGGATTCACCCCTCCACTTT	CASRYRSDSPLHF
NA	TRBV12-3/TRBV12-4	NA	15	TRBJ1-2	TGTGCCAGCAGTTTAGTGGGGGGCCCTAACTATGGCTACACCTTC	CASSLVGGPNYGYTF
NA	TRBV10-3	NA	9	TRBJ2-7	TGTGCCATCAACCCGGGACAGTACTTC	CAINPGQYF
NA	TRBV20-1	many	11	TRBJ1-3	TGCAGTGCTAGCAGCGGAAACACCATATATTTT	CSASSGNTIYF
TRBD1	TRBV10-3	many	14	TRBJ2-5	TGTGCCATCAGTGTTTCAGGGGGCCTGGAGACCCAGTACTTC	CAISVSGGLETQYF
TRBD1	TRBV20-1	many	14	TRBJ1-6	TGCAGTGCTAGGCCGGGACAGGGGAATTCACCCCTCCACTTT	CSARPGQGNSPLHF
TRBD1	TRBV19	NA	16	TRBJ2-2	TGTGCCAGTAGTGGACTACAGGGGGCAAACACCGGGGAGCTGTTTTTT	CASSGLQGANTGELFF
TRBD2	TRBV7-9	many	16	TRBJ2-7	TGTGCCAGCAGCTTAGAGGGCGGGAGCACCCCACGTGAGCAGTACTTC	CASSLEGGSTPREQYF
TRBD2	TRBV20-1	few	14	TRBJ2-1	TGCAGTGCTCGGCCGGGACTAGCGAACAATGAGCAGTTCTTC	CSARPGLANNEQFF
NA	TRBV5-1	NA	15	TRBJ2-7	TGCGCCAGCAGTTTAAACCCCCAAGCGGGCTACGAGCAGTACTTC	CASSLNPQAGYEQYF
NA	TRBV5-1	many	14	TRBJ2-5	TGCGCCAGCAGCTTGGGTGGAGGGGAAGAGACCCAGTACTTC	CASSLGGGEETQYF
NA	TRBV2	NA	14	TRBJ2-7	TGTGCCAGCAGTGTGAAGGGGACCTCAGCCGAGCAGTACTTC	CASSVKGTSAEQYF
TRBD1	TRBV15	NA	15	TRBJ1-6	TGTGCCACCAGCAGAGGGGACAGGGGAATCTCACCCCTCCACTTT	CATSRGDRGISPLHF
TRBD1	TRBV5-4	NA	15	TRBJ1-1	TGTGCCAGCAGCCCTGGGACAGGGAGGGACACTGAAGCTTTCTTT	CASSPGTGRDTEAFF
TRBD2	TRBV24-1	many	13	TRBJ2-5	TGTGCCACAGCGGGGGCCTACAAAGAGACCCAGTACTTC	CATAGAYKETQYF
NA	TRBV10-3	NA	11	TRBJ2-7	TGTGCCAGCAGTGAAGTTAACGAGCAGTACTTC	CASSEVNEQYF
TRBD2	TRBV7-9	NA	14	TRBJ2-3	TGTGCCAGCAGGATCAGCGGGAGAACAGATACGCAGTATTTT	CASRISGRTDTQYF
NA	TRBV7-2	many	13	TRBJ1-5	TGTGCCAGCAGTTCTGACAGGAATCAGCCCCAGCATTTT	CASSSDRNQPQHF
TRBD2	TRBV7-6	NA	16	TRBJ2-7	TGTGCCAGCAGAGCCGGGACTAGCGGGAGGGCCTACGAGCAGTACTTC	CASRAGTSGRAYEQYF
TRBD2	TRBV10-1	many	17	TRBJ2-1	TGCGCCAGCAGTGAGTCAGGGCGGGAGGGCCGTAGTAATGAGCAGTTCTTC	CASSESGREGRSNEQFF
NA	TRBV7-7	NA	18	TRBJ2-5	TGTGCTAGCAGCTCAGGTCGGACAGGGACTAAAGAAGAAGAGACCCAGTACTTC	CASSSGRTGTKEEETQYF
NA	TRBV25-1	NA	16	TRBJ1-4	TGTGCCAGCAGCTTAATCGGTGGGGGCTCTAATGAAAAACTGTTTTTT	CASSLIGGGSNEKLFF
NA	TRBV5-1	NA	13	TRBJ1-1	TGCGCCAGCAGCCCCCGAGGGGGGGCTGAAGCTTTCTTT	CASSPRGGAEAFF
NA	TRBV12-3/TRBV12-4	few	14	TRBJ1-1	TGTGCCAGCAGTTTAAACGATGGGAACACTGAAGCTTTCTTT	CASSLNDGNTEAFF
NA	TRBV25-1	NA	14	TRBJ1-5	TGTGCCAGCAGTGTCGGGGGGGTTAATCAGCCCCAGCATTTT	CASSVGGVNQPQHF
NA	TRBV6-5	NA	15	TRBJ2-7	TGTGCCAGCAGTTTAGCCGGGACAAACTCCTACGAGCAGTACTTC	CASSLAGTNSYEQYF
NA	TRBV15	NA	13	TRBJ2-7	TGCGCCACCAGCAGAGATCGAGGAGGCGTAGGGTACTTC	CATSRDRGGVGYF